Listed here is a single T cell receptor beta chain. CDR1 and CDR2 from the germline V gene are SEHNR and FQNEAQ (reference sequence). Trimming removed 5 bases from V and 4 bases from J, with 21 bases in between. The CDR3 has 16 residues. The sample is drawn from a study of CD8+ T cells in alopecia areata. It was cDNA, reverse transcribed from extracted RNA, that served as the sequencing template. Clones were read by immunoSEQ multiplex PCR, and TCRdb kept only the in-frame ones, dropping some. The sample records some 56,000 clones, approximately 96% being singletons. The TCR comes from a human donor with alopecia areata. Here the sequenced sample was CD8+ T cells sorted from blood, taken at week 0. The chain couples TRBV7-9 to TRBJ2-7, with a possible D match to TRBD1 (5 bases). CDR3 nucleotide sequence: TGTGCCAGCAGCCCCCGCAATACGCTGACAGATTACGAGCAGTACTTC. This encodes CASSPRNTLTDYEQYF.